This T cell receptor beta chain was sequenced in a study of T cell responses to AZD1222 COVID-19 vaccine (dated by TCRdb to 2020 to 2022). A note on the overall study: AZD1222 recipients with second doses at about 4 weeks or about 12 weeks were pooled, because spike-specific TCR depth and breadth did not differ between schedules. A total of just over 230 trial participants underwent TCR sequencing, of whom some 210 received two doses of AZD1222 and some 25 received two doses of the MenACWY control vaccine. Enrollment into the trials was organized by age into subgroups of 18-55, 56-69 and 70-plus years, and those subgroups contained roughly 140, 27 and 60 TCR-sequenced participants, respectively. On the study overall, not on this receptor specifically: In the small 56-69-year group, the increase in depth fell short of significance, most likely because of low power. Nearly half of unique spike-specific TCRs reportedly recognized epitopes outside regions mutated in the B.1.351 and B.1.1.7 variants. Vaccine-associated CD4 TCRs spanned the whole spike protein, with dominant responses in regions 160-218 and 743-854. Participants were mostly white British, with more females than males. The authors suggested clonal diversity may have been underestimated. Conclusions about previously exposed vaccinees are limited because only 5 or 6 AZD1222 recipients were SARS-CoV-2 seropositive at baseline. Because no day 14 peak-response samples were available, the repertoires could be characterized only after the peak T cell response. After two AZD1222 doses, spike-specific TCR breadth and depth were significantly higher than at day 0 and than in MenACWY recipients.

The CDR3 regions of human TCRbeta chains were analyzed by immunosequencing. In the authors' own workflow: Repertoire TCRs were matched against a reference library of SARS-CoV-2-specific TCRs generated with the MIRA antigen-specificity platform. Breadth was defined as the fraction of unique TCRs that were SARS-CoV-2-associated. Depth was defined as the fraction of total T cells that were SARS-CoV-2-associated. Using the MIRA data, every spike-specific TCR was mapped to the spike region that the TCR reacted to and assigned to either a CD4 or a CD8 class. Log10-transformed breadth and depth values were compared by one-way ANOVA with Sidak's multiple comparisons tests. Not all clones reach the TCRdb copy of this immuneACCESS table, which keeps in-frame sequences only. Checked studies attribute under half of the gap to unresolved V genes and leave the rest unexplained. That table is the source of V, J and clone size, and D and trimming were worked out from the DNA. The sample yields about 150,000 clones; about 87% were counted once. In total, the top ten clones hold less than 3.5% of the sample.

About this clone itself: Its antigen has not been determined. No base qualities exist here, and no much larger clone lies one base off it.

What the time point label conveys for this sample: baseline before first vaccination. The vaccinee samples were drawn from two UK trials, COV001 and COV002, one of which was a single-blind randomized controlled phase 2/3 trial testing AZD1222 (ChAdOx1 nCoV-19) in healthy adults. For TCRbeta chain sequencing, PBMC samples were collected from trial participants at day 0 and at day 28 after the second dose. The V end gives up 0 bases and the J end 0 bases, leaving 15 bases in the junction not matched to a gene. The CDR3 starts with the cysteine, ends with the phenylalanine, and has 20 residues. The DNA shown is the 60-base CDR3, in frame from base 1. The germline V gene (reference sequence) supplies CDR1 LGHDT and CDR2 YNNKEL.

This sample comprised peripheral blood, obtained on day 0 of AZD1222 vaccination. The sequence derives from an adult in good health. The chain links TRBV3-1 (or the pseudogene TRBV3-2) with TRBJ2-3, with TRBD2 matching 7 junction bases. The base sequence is TGTGCCAGCAGCCAAGAGAGAGGCCCAGCGGGGTTCCCTAGCACAGATACGCAGTATTTT. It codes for CASSQERGPAGFPSTDTQYF.